The source of this T cell receptor (beta chain) is a study of T cells after somatic rescue of genetic block. Germline values: CDR1 MNHEY, CDR2 SVGAGI. This CDR3 spans 13 amino acids. V lost 6 bases and J 8 bases, leaving 16 bases between the germline ends. Clones were read by immunoSEQ multiplex PCR, and TCRdb kept only the in-frame ones, dropping some. This sample has over 55,000 clones; about 91% occur once, and the top ten carry 3%. The sequence derives from a man aged 40-55 years. The rearrangement uses TRBV6-5 and TRBJ1-2, with D hard to call. Material for sequencing was peripheral blood mononuclear cells (PBMCs). For the CDR3, the DNA is TGTGCCAGCAGCGGCGGGGAGAACTTCGGCTACACCTTC. Protein sequence: CASSGGENFGYTF.